This TCR beta chain was observed in a study of Graves' ophthalmopathy and Graves' hyperthyroidism. Overall study context: Peripheral blood sampling preceded any treatment and occurred at initial diagnosis.

This clonotype was counted at least ten times. Its antigen remains unidentified. Study results and caveats: Distinction of ophthalmopathy from stable hyperthyroidism by a 13-signature model reached approximately 88% sensitivity and about 80% specificity. Ophthalmopathy progression predictions by the model showed roughly 77% specificity and about 70% sensitivity.

RNA transcripts yielded amplified TCR beta CDR3 regions. HTBI-primed RT-PCR formed the first round, and a multiplex PCR formed the second. TCRdb processed the multiplex PCR reads anew with MiXCR; each CDR3 protein has one entry. The sample lists 200,000 to 250,000 distinct CDR3 sequences; roughly a fifth were seen once. Physicians reached a diagnosis by relying on clinical symptoms, serum thyroxine, TRAb, thyroid ultrasound and orbital computed tomography. The sequencing input was peripheral blood. This sequence originates from a woman aged 50 to 60 with Graves' ophthalmopathy.

The CDR3 sequence: CASSPGARGANYGYTF. The DNA for the CDR3 is TGTGCCAGCAGCCCCGGGGCCAGGGGGGCTAACTATGGCTACACCTTC. The chain recombines TRBV28 with TRBJ1-2, with TRBD1 identical over 7 bases. CDR3 length: 16 amino acids. V gave up 6 bases and J gave up 0 bases; unmatched junction bases: 10. Germline V CDR1 and CDR2: MDHEN, SYDVKM.